This T cell receptor beta chain was sequenced during a study of immune heterogeneity within non-small cell lung tumors. Study-wide results and limits: Significant yet moderate, the positive correlation between local T-cell clonality and local tumor mutational burden reached an R of approximately 0.3.

The CDR3 consists of 16 residues. CDR1 and CDR2 (germline): SGHNT, YENEEA. V shed 0 bases, J shed 6 bases, and the junction held 8 bases outside the gene matches. The TCR beta CDR3 region was amplified by multiplex PCR employing 32 V and 13 J primers. TCRdb recomputed calls from the multiplex PCR reads with MiXCR, one row per CDR3 protein. This sample yields over 20,000 distinct CDR3 sequences, of which 28% are seen a single time; around 4.1% belongs to the top ten. Bulk tumor genomic DNA (about 590 ng per sample) served as template. Each primary tumor yielded several biopsies, collected far apart from one another at surgery. Surgery that was curative in intent was performed on patients with untreated, newly diagnosed non-small cell lung cancer. Of note for this clonotype: Its antigen is unknown.

The V call is TRBV11-3, the J call TRBJ2-1, with 7 bases matching TRBD2. The source of this sequence is a man aged 40-55 years with non-small cell lung cancer. Sequences were obtained from lung tumor tissue. CDR3: CASSLEASGDLNEQFF. CDR3 nucleotides: TGTGCCAGCAGCTTAGAGGCTAGCGGAGACCTCAATGAGCAGTTCTTC.